This T cell receptor beta chain was obtained from a study of cytomegalovirus exposure and HLA in healthy donors. The wider study: The approximately 120 validation repertoires used the same platform as the roughly 670 first-cohort repertoires, a later analysis reported.

Among the 110 or so subjects of the validation cohort, separate from the approximately 700-subject first cohort, were the donors. As regards this clone: Its cognate antigen is unknown.

Study-wide findings and caveats: Diagnosis of cytomegalovirus status made by the classifier reportedly showed high specificity and sensitivity. Overall, approximately 150 TCR beta chains were annotated as cytomegalovirus-associated.

Clones were sequenced by immunoSEQ multiplex PCR, and TCRdb holds only the in-frame ones, with some missing. Among about 110,000 clones listed, 88% were seen once. The specimen was PBMCs. The TCR sequence derives from a woman aged 25 to 39 in good health and CMV-seropositive.

CDR3 coding DNA: TGCGCCAGCAGCTTCTTGGGAGCACAGAACACTGAAGCTTTCTTT. Encoded protein: CASSFLGAQNTEAFF. The chain is built from TRBV5-1 and TRBJ1-1; D is unclear. The germline V gene encodes CDR1 SGHRS and CDR2 YFSETQ. The CDR3 has 15 residues. The germline V and J ends were trimmed by 2 bases and 1 base, with 12 bases remaining between them.